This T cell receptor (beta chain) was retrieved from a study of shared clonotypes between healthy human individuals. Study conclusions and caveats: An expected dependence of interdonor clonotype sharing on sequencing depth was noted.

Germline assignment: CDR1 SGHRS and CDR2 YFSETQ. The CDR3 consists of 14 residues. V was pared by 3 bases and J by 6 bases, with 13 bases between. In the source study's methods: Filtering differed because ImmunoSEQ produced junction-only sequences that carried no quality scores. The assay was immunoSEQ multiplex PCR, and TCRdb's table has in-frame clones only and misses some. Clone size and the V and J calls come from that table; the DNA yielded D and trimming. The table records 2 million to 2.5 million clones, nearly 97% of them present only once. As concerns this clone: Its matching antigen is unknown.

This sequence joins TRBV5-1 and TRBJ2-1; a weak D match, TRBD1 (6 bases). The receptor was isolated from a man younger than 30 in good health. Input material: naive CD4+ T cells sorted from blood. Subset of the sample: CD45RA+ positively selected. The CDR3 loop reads CASSSPLQGNEQFF. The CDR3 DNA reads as TGCGCCAGCAGCTCTCCCCTACAGGGCAATGAGCAGTTCTTC.